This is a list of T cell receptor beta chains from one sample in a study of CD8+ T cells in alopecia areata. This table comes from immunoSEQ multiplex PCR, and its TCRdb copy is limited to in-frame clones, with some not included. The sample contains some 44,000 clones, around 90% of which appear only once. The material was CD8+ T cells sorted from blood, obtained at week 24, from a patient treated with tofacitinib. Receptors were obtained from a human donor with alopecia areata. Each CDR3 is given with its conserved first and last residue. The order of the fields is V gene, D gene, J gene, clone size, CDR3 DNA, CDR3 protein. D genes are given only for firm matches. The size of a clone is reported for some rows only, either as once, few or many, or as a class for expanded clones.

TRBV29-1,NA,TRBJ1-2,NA,TGCAGCGTAACGGCAGACGTACTTTATGGCTACACCTTC,CSVTADVLYGYTF
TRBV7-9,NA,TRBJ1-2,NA,TGTGCCAGCAGCTTAGTAATAGTGCGGGAGGACAACTATGGCTACACCTTC,CASSLVIVREDNYGYTF
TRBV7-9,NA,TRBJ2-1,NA,TGTGCCAGCAGCGATCCCGGGGGGCCCGCCTACAATGAGCAGTTCTTC,CASSDPGGPAYNEQFF
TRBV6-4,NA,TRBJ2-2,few,TGTGCCAGCAGTGTTGGAAACACCGGGGAGCTGTTTTTT,CASSVGNTGELFF
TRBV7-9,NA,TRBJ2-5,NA,TGTGCCAGCAGCCCCGCTCCGTACCAAGAGACCCAGTACTTC,CASSPAPYQETQYF
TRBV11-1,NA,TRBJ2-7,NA,TGTGCCAGCAGTAAGCTACAGGATTACTCCTACGAGCAGTACTTC,CASSKLQDYSYEQYF
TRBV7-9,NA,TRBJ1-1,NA,TGTGCCAGCAGCTTAGAGACCGAAGCTTTCTTT,CASSLETEAFF
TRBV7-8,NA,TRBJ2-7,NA,TGTGCCAGCAGCGTTCGACAGGAGGCCTACGAGCAGTACTTC,CASSVRQEAYEQYF
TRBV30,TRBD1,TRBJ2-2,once,TGTGCCTGGAGTGCCCCAGGGGACAGAACGAACACCGGGGAGCTGTTTTTT,CAWSAPGDRTNTGELFF
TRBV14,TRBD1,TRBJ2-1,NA,TGTGCCAGCAGCCCGTCCGGGACAGGGTACAATGAGCAGTTCTTC,CASSPSGTGYNEQFF
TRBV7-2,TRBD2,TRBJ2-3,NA,TGTGCCAGCAGCCAACTAGCGGGGGGCACAGATACGCAGTATTTT,CASSQLAGGTDTQYF
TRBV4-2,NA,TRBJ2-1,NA,TGTGCCAGCAGCCATCCCGAGGGGCCGGGTTACAATGAGCAGTTCTTC,CASSHPEGPGYNEQFF
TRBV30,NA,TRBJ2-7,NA,TGTGCCTGGAGTGTGGGTCAGGGAGTCGACGAGCAGTACTTC,CAWSVGQGVDEQYF
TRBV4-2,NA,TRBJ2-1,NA,TGTGCCAGCAGCCAAGAAGGGAGTCCGGAGCAGTTCTTC,CASSQEGSPEQFF
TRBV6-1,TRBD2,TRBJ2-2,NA,TGTGCCAGCATTGATCTAGCGGGGGGCACTTTGAACGGGGAGCTGTTTTTT,CASIDLAGGTLNGELFF
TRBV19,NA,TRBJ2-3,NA,TGTGCCAGTAGTATGGGGGACCCTCGCACAGATACGCAGTATTTT,CASSMGDPRTDTQYF
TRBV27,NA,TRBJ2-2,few,TGTGCCAGCAGTTTTGGGGTGCCCGGGGAGCTGTTTTTT,CASSFGVPGELFF
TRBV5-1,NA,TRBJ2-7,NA,TGCGCCAGCAGCTTGACCCAGGGGAGGGTTTACGAGCAGTACTTC,CASSLTQGRVYEQYF
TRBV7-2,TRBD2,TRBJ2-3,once,TGTGCCAGCAGCTTAATCTCGGCGTCGGCGGGGGGGGCCACAGATACGCAGTATTTT,CASSLISASAGGATDTQYF
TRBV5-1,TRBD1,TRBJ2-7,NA,TGCGCCAGCAGCTTGGCCATTAACAGGGGGTCCTACGAGCAGTACTTC,CASSLAINRGSYEQYF
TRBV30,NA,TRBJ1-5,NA,TGTGCCTGGAGTGTGGGGCAGGGAGAAAATCAGCCCCAGCATTTT,CAWSVGQGENQPQHF
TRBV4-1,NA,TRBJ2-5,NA,TGCGCCAGCAGCCCGAGTACGGGGGGCGCCCCCCAAGAGACCCAGTACTTC,CASSPSTGGAPQETQYF
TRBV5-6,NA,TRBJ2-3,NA,TGTGCCAGCAGCTCCGTCTTGGATACGCAGTATTTT,CASSSVLDTQYF
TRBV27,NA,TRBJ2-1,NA,TGTGCCAGCAGTCCCGGACTGAGCTCCTACAATGAGCAGCTCTTC,CASSPGLSSYNEQLF
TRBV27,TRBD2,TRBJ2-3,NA,TGTGCCAGCAGGCGGGGGGGCACAGATACGCAGTATTTT,CASRRGGTDTQYF
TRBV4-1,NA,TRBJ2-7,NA,TGCGCCAGCAGTTTCGACACTTACGAGCAGTACTTC,CASSFDTYEQYF
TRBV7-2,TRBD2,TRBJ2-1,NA,TGTGCCAGCAGCCAATCTAGCGGGGGGACTGAGCAGTTCTTC,CASSQSSGGTEQFF
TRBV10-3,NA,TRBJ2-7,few,TGTGCCATCAGTGAGGGCCAGGACAGCTCCTACGAGCAGTACTTC,CAISEGQDSSYEQYF
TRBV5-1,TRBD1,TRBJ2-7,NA,TGCGCCAGCTCCACGGGGGCAGGGGGCATCGGTGACGAGCAGTACTTC,CASSTGAGGIGDEQYF
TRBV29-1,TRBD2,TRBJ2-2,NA,TGCAGCGTTGTCGGTAGCGGGGGGGAAGACACCGGGGAGCTGTTTTTT,CSVVGSGGEDTGELFF
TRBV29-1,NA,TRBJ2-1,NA,TGCAGCGTTGAAGGTGAGGCTTATGAGCAGTTCTTC,CSVEGEAYEQFF
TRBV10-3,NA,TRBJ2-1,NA,TGTGCCATCAGAGGGGACCTCTACAATGAGCAGTTCTTC,CAIRGDLYNEQFF
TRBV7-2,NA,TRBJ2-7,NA,TGTGCCAGCAACTTAGGGGGGTCCTACGAGCAGTACTTC,CASNLGGSYEQYF
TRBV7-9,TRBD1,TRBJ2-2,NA,TGTGCCAGCAGTCCACCAGGGACAGGCACCGGGGAGCTGTTTTTT,CASSPPGTGTGELFF
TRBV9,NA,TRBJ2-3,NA,TGTGCCAGCAGCGTAGCTGGAGATACGCAGTATTTT,CASSVAGDTQYF
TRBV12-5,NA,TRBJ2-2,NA,TGTGCTAGTGGTGGCCCCCCGAAGGTGAACACCGGGGAGCTGTTTTTT,CASGGPPKVNTGELFF
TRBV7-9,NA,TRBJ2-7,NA,TGTGCCAGCAGCGGACCCTCCTACGAGCAGTACTTC,CASSGPSYEQYF
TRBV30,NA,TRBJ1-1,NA,TGTGCCTGGAGTGTATCTTGGCAGAATGAAGCTTTCTTT,CAWSVSWQNEAFF
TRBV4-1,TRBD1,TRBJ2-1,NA,TGCGCCAGCAGCCAAGATGACAGGGGGCTCTCCGATGAGCAGTTCTTC,CASSQDDRGLSDEQFF
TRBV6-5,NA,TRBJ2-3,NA,TGTGCCAGCAGTTACGGGACAAATCGAGATACGCAGTATTTT,CASSYGTNRDTQYF
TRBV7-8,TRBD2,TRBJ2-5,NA,TGTGCCAGCAGTTCCCTCGGGGGGGAGAGACCCAGTTACTTC,CASSSLGGERPSYF
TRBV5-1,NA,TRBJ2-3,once,TGCGCCAGCAGCTTGTGGGCAGATACGCAGTATTTT,CASSLWADTQYF
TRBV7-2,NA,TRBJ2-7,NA,TGTGCCAGCAGCCAGGGATGGGACTTGGGAAACTACGAGCAGTACTTC,CASSQGWDLGNYEQYF
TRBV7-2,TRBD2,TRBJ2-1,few,TGTGCCAGCACTAGCGGGGGGGGACTCTACAATGAGCAGTTCTTC,CASTSGGGLYNEQFF
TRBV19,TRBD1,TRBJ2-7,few,TGTGCCAGTACTAGGGACAGTTCCTACGAGCAGTACTTC,CASTRDSSYEQYF
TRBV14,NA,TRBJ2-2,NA,TGTGCCAGCAGCCAAGGACTGAGCGATTTGAACCCCGGGGAGCTGTTTTTT,CASSQGLSDLNPGELFF
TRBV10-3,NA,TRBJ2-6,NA,TGTGCCATCAGTGAGTCCCAGTCTGGGGCCAACGTCCTGACTTTC,CAISESQSGANVLTF
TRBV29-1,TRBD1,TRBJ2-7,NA,TGCAGCGCGACCGGGACAGGAGACGGGGAGCAGTACTTC,CSATGTGDGEQYF
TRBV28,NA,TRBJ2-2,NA,TGTGCCAGCAGTAGAAAGAACACCGGGGAGCTGTTTTTT,CASSRKNTGELFF
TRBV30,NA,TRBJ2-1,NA,TGTGCCTTCAGCGGGACATTAATCAATGAGCAGTTCTTC,CAFSGTLINEQFF
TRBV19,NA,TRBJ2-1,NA,TGTGCCAGCACGGACGGGGGTACAGCTTACAATGAGCAGTTCTTC,CASTDGGTAYNEQFF
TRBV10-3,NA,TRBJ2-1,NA,TGTGCCATCGAGAACAGGGACAACAATGAGCAGTTCTTC,CAIENRDNNEQFF
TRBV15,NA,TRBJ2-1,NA,TGTGCCACCAGCAGAGAGATGGAGACAAATGAGCAGTTCTTC,CATSREMETNEQFF
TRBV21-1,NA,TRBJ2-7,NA,TGTGCCAGCAGCAGACTGGACAGGGTCGCCTACGAGCAGTACTTC,CASSRLDRVAYEQYF
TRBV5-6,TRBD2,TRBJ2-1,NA,TGTGCCAGCAGCTGGGATAGCGGGGGATACAATGAGCAGTTCTTC,CASSWDSGGYNEQFF
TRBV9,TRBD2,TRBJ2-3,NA,TGTGCCAGCAGCGCGGCGGGGGGGCTTGTAGATACGCAGTATTTT,CASSAAGGLVDTQYF
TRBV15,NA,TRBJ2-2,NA,TGTGCCACCAGCAGAGAGAACACCGGGGAGCTGTTTTTT,CATSRENTGELFF
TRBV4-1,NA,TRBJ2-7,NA,TGCGCCAGCAGTGATCGTGGCGGGTACGAGCAGTACTTC,CASSDRGGYEQYF
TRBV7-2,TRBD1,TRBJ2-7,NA,TGTGCCAGCAGCTACGGGACAGGACCCTACGAGCAGTACTTC,CASSYGTGPYEQYF